This T cell receptor beta chain is drawn from a study of cytomegalovirus exposure and HLA in healthy donors (dated by TCRdb to 2017 to 2019). Turning to the overall study: An earlier analysis of approximately 640 of the donors reported 250 to 300 Gb of sequence data and around 110 million unique TCR beta sequences from some 180 million T cells. Among 398 genotyped donors of the cohort, an average of about 240,000 unique TCR beta nucleotide sequences were sequenced per donor, around 20% of them non-productive. To decide whether each TCR beta V gene segment behaved as functional or pseudogenic, an earlier analysis of some 580 of the donors relied on high-throughput TCR beta sequencing. Genome-wide SNP genotypes for about 60% of the 666 donors were used in a later genetic analysis, which treated that subset as a discovery cohort. The study aimed to test whether cataloging public T cell receptors could reveal signatures of past pathogen exposure. About five DR-DQ haplotypes were treated as single units for association and clustering because of strong linkage in the cohort. The genetic ancestry cluster associated with self-reported Caucasian donors included over 80% of the roughly 390 genotyped donors. Donor age, sex, ethnicity and CMV serostatus were compiled together with the repertoire data. Approximately 300 gigabases of sequencing data and approximately 92 million unique TCR sequences made up an early release that covered approximately 700 HLA-typed donors. HLA typing included class I and class II loci at four-digit resolution. The study profiled the T cell repertoires of more than 500 subjects by immunosequencing and related them to cytomegalovirus serostatus. A later analysis re-examined previously published TCR beta repertoires from about 700 donors and added high-resolution HLA genotyping to investigate patterns of TCR occurrence. The number of typed donors differed by locus: roughly 620-640 for A, B, C, DRB1 and DQB1; about 520 for DQA1; some 610 for DPA1; and around 490 for DPB1. All discovery cohort repertoires had been generated using a single sequencing platform. To predict cytomegalovirus infection status, the study brought together high-throughput TCR immunosequencing, statistical association of individual TCRs with disease status, and machine learning. Rather than drawing on any new phenotypic data, the later analysis identified candidate immune exposures from TCR beta sequences and the way those sequences occurred across donors. In addition to the first cohort of 500 to 850 subjects, a separate validation cohort of around 110 different subjects was used. Broad study findings and their caveats: Most TCR sequences were seen in very few donors, while some public TCRs were found in many individuals. Sequencing depth was assumed to be roughly uniform across donors in the presence/absence analyses, though that assumption may not hold. In an earlier analysis of approximately 590 of the donors, most TCR beta V segments were observed in productive rearrangements about 90% or about 30% of the time, broadly matching IMGT annotations. Over 15 rarely observed V segments, including chromosome 9 orphons, were excluded from the earlier analysis of just under 600 of the donors because counts were too low. In the study, some 160 TCR beta chains were listed as associated with cytomegalovirus. Linkage disequilibrium might explain the correlated functional status among segregating V segments, but an unknown experimental factor could not be excluded. According to a later analysis, TCR association rates differed among HLA loci, with DRB1 alleles showing the most associated TCRs and HLA-C alleles showing the fewest. Because HLA typing was unavailable for some donors at each locus, only the typed subset was used in association tests. The sequencing pipeline was judged likely to have produced a cluster of highly shared sequence variants as a technical artifact. A further reported finding was that TCR beta sequences accurately predicted the HLA-A and HLA-B alleles for most subjects in the first cohort. CMV serostatus was the only immune exposure information available for the cohort. A later analysis found that most CMV-associated TCR beta chains appeared HLA-restricted, with HLA associations seemingly driven largely by CMV exposure. A later analysis found that HLA-associated TCR beta chains were more clonally expanded and had lower generation probabilities than equally common non-associated chains. A later genetic analysis associated a missense DCLRE1C variant with V-gene and J-gene trimming of TCR beta chains, and an independent cohort replicated the association. Compared with the approximately 600-donor mean, donors in an Asian-associated ancestry cluster had fewer N-insertions in productive TCRs, according to a later genetic analysis. When HLA alleles, especially DR and DQ, strongly co-occurred, attributing TCR associations to individual alleles was difficult. A few of the identified cytomegalovirus-associated TCR beta chains were confirmed in vitro to be specific for cytomegalovirus antigens. The classifier was reported to diagnose cytomegalovirus status with high specificity and sensitivity in both the original cohort and the validation cohort. According to the authors, the approach could potentially be generalized to other disease states and immunological phenotypes. Only TCR beta chains were sequenced in this cohort, and the absence of alpha or paired-chain data limited detectable features. Because the 87-base-pair reads could not distinguish some IMGT-functional V segments, including TRBV6-2 and TRBV6-3, those segments were excluded. A later analysis reported that several top co-occurrence clusters appeared linked to parvovirus B19, influenza, CMV and Epstein-Barr virus. In a later analysis, around 17,000 TCR beta sequences were associated with specific HLA alleles at a false discovery rate of 0.05.

In total, roughly 670 healthy bone marrow donors made up the cohort. At the time of sampling, every cohort member was nominally healthy, though immune exposures that went unrecorded were likely present. The donor tested CMV seropositive and was one of the 289 seropositive cohort members. Every donor gave a peripheral blood sample, and the peripheral blood mononuclear cells from that sample were used for TCR beta sequencing. The Qiagen DNeasy Blood Extraction Kit was used to extract genomic DNA from the blood cell samples. Of note for this clone: Its antigen is unknown. There are no base qualities to consult, and no much larger clone falls within one base.

Unmatched junction bases come to 7, with V trimmed by 4 bases and J by 7 bases. The CDR3, from cysteine to phenylalanine, totals 15 residues. Left in the record is the CDR3 DNA by itself, 45 bases read in frame from the first base. The germline V gene encodes CDR1 SGHRS and CDR2 YFSETQ. The method behind the library was the immunoSEQ multiplex PCR assay. The multiplex PCR relied on a mix of 60 forward primers for TCR Vbeta segments and 13 reverse primers for TCR Jbeta segments. A multiplex PCR assay on genomic DNA amplified the CDR3 region of rearranged TCR beta genes. On the Illumina HiSeq System, the amplified TCR beta libraries were sequenced as 87-base-pair reads. As for the original processing: A later analysis counted tens of millions of unique TCR beta chains across the 666 repertoires, and roughly 11 million of these chains were shared by at least two donors. To remove PCR and sequencing errors, raw reads were error-corrected and collapsed into unique sequences using a nearest-neighbor algorithm that merged closely related sequences. To assign V, D and J gene segments, CDR3 sequences were aligned to IMGT reference sequences. Each retained sequence needed at least a six-nucleotide match to both a V gene segment and a J gene segment. A rearrangement counted as productive if the CDR3 had no stop codons and remained in frame with V and J, and every other rearrangement counted as non-productive. CDR3 was defined according to IMGT convention as the region running from the second conserved V-encoded cysteine to the conserved J-encoded phenylalanine. In an earlier analysis of more than 550 of the donors, sequences lacking an unambiguous match to a single V gene segment were excluded. In an earlier analysis of approximately 610 of the donors, V segments were called functional above 56.7% productive rearrangements and were called segregating when the between-donor standard deviation exceeded 5%. A statistical classification framework was built to diagnose cytomegalovirus status from the catalog of TCR beta chain sequences. In a later analysis, V and J genes were assigned by comparing TCR nucleotide sequences against IMGT/GENE-DB human TR gene sequences. A later analysis assigned CDR3 sequences and most-parsimonious VDJ recombination scenarios with the TCRdist pipeline. In a later analysis, every TCR beta chain was defined by the combination of its CDR3 amino acid sequence and its V-gene family, and reads without a unique V-gene family were dropped. In a later analysis, 500 to 700 highly shared, low-generation-probability nucleotide sequences were removed to address suspected cross-contamination and a sequencing artifact. For each public chain, a later analysis derived a clonal expansion index from normalized ranks of inferred template counts within each repertoire. Generation probabilities in a later analysis came from a VDJ recombination model fitted to out-of-frame rearrangements, and those results were checked against IGoR. In a later analysis, TCR-TCR, TCR-HLA and TCR-CMV co-occurrence was scored with hypergeometric tests, and a repertoire-size bias correction was applied to TCR pairs. False discovery rates were estimated in a later analysis by permuting HLA or CMV assignments 20 times. In a later analysis, co-occurring TCRs were grouped using DBSCAN, with TCRdist sequence similarity added in when clustering inside HLA-allele-positive subsets. Co-occurrence clustering excluded repertoires with fewer than 30,000 or more than 120,000 public chains, plus five with anomalous nucleotide sharing. The clones in this table, taken by TCRdb from immuneACCESS, are in-frame only. Not every clone is retained; where verified, under half of the shortfall comes from an unresolved V gene, and the cause of the rest is unknown. V and J calls and clone size are given by that table; D and trimming were obtained from the DNA. A total of more than 85,000 clones appear in this sample, roughly 12% of them only once. Around 16% of the sample is taken by the ten largest.

The chain joins TRBV5-1 to TRBJ2-1; 11 bases in between match TRBD2. Sample: PBMCs. This receptor was identified in a man between 35 and 55 years old in good health and CMV-seropositive. The DNA sequence is as follows: TGCGCCAGCAGCCCACTAGCGGGAGAGGGAAATGAGCAGTTCTTC. Translation gives CASSPLAGEGNEQFF.